This note documents a single TCR beta chain sequence. The CDR3 runs to 16 residues. Germline assignment: CDR1 MDHEN and CDR2 SYDVKM. J lost 6 bases, V lost 6 bases, and 14 bases had no gene match. Those who participated ranged in age from about 18 to 89 years and resided in 20 to 30 US areas. The study assigned cohorts using participant-reported clinical history. The data are from a study of blood T cell repertoires in COVID-19. Study background: Samples taken during acute and convalescent COVID-19 were collected in the United States, Italy and Spain. Nucleic acid was either cDNA or gDNA, and it came from T cells, B-cell-depleted T cells, or PBMCs.

TCRdb keeps only in-frame clones here, not all; method: immunoSEQ multiplex PCR. The sample consists of hundreds of thousands of clones, 87% of them appearing once. The sequence was obtained from a woman aged 18-29 years with acute COVID-19. This chain connects TRBV28 to TRBJ2-7, with 10 nucleotides matching TRBD1. Sample: PBMCs or T cells enriched from blood (not recorded which). The CDR3 reads CASSLLPGQGFIEQYF. In DNA form, the CDR3 reads TGTGCCAGCAGCCTCCTCCCGGGACAGGGGTTTATCGAGCAGTACTTC.